The 11 T cell receptor beta chains in this list originate from one sample, sequenced in a study of OX40 agonist ivuxolimab in advanced cancers. Library preparation employed the immunoSEQ multiplex PCR assay. The clones in this table, taken by TCRdb from immuneACCESS, are in-frame only. Not every clone is retained; where verified, under half of the shortfall comes from an unresolved V gene, and the cause of the rest is unknown. The sample table holds tens of thousands of clones, of which around four fifths were seen once. Roughly 2.2% of the sample is taken by the ten largest. This specimen was CD4+ or CD8+ T cells sorted from blood, taken in a trial of the OX40 agonist ivuxolimab. Receptors were obtained from an adult with an advanced solid tumor such as melanoma, head and neck, liver or kidney cancer.

The V call is TRBV9, the J call TRBJ2-1; a possible D gene is TRBD2 (6 bases). The V gene's germline CDR1 is SGDLS and CDR2 YYNGEE. The CDR3 contains 15 residues. Trimming removed 0 bases at V and 8 bases at J, with 15 bases between. Here the CDR3 reads CASSVVSRRADEQFF. CDR3 DNA sequence: TGTGCCAGCAGCGTAGTATCTAGGAGGGCGGATGAGCAGTTCTTC.

The chain employs TRBV6-4 and TRBJ2-1, with 8 positions matching TRBD2. The ends lost 0 bases at V and 3 bases at J; junction bases unmatched: 4. Germline CDR1 is MRHNA and CDR2 is SNTAGT. The CDR3 has 16 amino acids. CDR3 residues: CASSDSTGGIYNEQFF. The CDR3 nucleotides are TGTGCCAGCAGTGACTCGACGGGGGGGATCTACAATGAGCAGTTCTTC.

CDR3 DNA sequence: TGTGCCAGCGGGTACGGCTCTTCTGGGGCCAACGTCCTGACTTTC. Translated: CASGYGSSGANVLTF. This chain uses TRBV6-6 with TRBJ2-6; no clear D gene. From germline, CDR1 is MNHNY and CDR2 SVGAGI (reference sequence). The CDR3 covers 15 residues. V shed 8 bases and J shed 1 base, with 12 bases lying between them.

The rearrangement uses TRBV15 and TRBJ2-2, with 9 bases matching TRBD2. The V gene's germline CDR1 is LNHNV and CDR2 YYDKDF (reference sequence). V trimming: 1 base; J trimming: 3 bases; junction bases outside the gene matches: 6. The CDR3 totals 17 residues. This CDR3 reads CATSRGSGRRYTGELFF. Here the CDR3 DNA reads TGTGCCACCAGCAGAGGAAGCGGGAGGCGTTACACCGGGGAGCTGTTTTTT.

This clone was picked up one time. J is TRBJ2-7 and V is TRBV18; D remains unclear. This CDR3 spans 12 amino acids. V was clipped by 1 base and J by 5 bases, with 6 bases between them. Germline CDR1 is KGHSH and CDR2 is LQKENI. CDR3 region: CASSPQGHEQYF. In DNA form, the CDR3 reads TGTGCCAGCTCACCACAGGGCCACGAGCAGTACTTC. Together with reference TRBV18 and TRBJ2-7, the CDR3 gives the full variable domain: NAGVMQNPRHLVRRRGQEARLRCSPMKGHSHVYWYRQLPEEGLKFMVYLQKENIIDESGMPKERFSAEFPKEGPSILRIQQVVRGDSAAYFCASSPQGHEQYFGPGTRLTVT.

The rearrangement links TRBV4-2 to TRBJ2-7; D remains ambiguous. Deletions cut 0 bases from V and 2 bases from J, with 17 bases between. Germline lookup yields CDR1 LGHNA and CDR2 YNFKEQ. The CDR3 length is 17 residues. In DNA, the CDR3 is TGTGCCAGCAGCCAAGAAGTTGGCTGGCAGACCCCCTACGAGCAGTACTTC. Translated: CASSQEVGWQTPYEQYF.

The V call is TRBV7-6, the J call TRBJ2-3; D is perhaps TRBD1 (5 bases). V dropped 6 bases and J dropped 0 bases, with 10 bases sitting between them. Germline CDR1 is SGHVS and CDR2 is FNYEAQ. The CDR3 extends over 14 amino acids. CDR3 in DNA: TGTGCCAGCAGACCGACAGAGAGCACAGATACGCAGTATTTT. Encoded protein: CASRPTESTDTQYF. The full variable domain, in which reference TRBV7-6 and TRBJ2-3 provide the parts outside the CDR3, is GAGVSQSPRYKVTKRGQDVALRCDPISGHVSLYWYRQALGQGPEFLTYFNYEAQQDKSGLPNDRFSAERPEGSISTLTIQRTEQRDSAMYRCASRPTESTDTQYFGPGTRLTVL.

V gene TRBV7-8 combines with J gene TRBJ1-5, with a weak D call TRBD1 (5 bases). The CDR3 has 15 amino acids. The germline V gene encodes CDR1 SGHVS and CDR2 FQNEAQ. V was cut by 1 base and J by 8 bases, with 15 bases left in between. The CDR3 sequence: CASSLGGGREKPQHF. CDR3 DNA: TGTGCCAGCAGCTTAGGTGGGGGTAGAGAGAAGCCCCAGCATTTT.

This clone was counted between two and nine times. CDR3 sequence (DNA): TGTGCCACCAGCAGAGAGGGACAGGGGGTTAATCAGCCCCAGCATTTT. Translating gives CATSREGQGVNQPQHF. V gene TRBV15 combines with J gene TRBJ1-5; 11 bases map to TRBD1. The J segment lost 4 bases and the V segment lost 0 bases, leaving 2 bases of the junction unmatched. The germline CDR1 and CDR2 sequences are LNHNV and YYDKDF (reference sequence). The CDR3 extends over 16 amino acids. The full variable domain, completed using reference TRBV15 and TRBJ1-5, is DAMVIQNPRYQVTQFGKPVTLSCSQTLNHNVMYWYQQKSSQAPKLLFHYYDKDFNNEADTPDNFQSRRPNTSFCFLDIRSPGLGDTAMYLCATSREGQGVNQPQHFGDGTRLSIL.

The chain is built from TRBV28 and TRBJ1-5; TRBD1 might be the D (5 bases). The CDR3 length is 13 residues. CDR1 is MDHEN, CDR2 SYDVKM, per germline. V was clipped by 6 bases and J by 6 bases, with 12 bases between them. Here the CDR3 reads CASRSGGTQPQHF. CDR3 DNA: TGTGCCAGCAGGTCGGGAGGGACTCAGCCCCAGCATTTT.

V is TRBV5-4 and J is TRBJ1-1; D might be TRBD1 (6 bases). The CDR3 length is 16 residues. CDR1 and CDR2 (germline): SGHNT, YYREEE (reference sequence). V dropped 0 bases and J dropped 7 bases, with 19 bases sitting between them. The DNA for the CDR3 is TGTGCCAGCAGCTTGGCTGGGGGTAGAGGGGGAAATGAAGCTTTCTTT. Amino acid sequence: CASSLAGGRGGNEAFF.